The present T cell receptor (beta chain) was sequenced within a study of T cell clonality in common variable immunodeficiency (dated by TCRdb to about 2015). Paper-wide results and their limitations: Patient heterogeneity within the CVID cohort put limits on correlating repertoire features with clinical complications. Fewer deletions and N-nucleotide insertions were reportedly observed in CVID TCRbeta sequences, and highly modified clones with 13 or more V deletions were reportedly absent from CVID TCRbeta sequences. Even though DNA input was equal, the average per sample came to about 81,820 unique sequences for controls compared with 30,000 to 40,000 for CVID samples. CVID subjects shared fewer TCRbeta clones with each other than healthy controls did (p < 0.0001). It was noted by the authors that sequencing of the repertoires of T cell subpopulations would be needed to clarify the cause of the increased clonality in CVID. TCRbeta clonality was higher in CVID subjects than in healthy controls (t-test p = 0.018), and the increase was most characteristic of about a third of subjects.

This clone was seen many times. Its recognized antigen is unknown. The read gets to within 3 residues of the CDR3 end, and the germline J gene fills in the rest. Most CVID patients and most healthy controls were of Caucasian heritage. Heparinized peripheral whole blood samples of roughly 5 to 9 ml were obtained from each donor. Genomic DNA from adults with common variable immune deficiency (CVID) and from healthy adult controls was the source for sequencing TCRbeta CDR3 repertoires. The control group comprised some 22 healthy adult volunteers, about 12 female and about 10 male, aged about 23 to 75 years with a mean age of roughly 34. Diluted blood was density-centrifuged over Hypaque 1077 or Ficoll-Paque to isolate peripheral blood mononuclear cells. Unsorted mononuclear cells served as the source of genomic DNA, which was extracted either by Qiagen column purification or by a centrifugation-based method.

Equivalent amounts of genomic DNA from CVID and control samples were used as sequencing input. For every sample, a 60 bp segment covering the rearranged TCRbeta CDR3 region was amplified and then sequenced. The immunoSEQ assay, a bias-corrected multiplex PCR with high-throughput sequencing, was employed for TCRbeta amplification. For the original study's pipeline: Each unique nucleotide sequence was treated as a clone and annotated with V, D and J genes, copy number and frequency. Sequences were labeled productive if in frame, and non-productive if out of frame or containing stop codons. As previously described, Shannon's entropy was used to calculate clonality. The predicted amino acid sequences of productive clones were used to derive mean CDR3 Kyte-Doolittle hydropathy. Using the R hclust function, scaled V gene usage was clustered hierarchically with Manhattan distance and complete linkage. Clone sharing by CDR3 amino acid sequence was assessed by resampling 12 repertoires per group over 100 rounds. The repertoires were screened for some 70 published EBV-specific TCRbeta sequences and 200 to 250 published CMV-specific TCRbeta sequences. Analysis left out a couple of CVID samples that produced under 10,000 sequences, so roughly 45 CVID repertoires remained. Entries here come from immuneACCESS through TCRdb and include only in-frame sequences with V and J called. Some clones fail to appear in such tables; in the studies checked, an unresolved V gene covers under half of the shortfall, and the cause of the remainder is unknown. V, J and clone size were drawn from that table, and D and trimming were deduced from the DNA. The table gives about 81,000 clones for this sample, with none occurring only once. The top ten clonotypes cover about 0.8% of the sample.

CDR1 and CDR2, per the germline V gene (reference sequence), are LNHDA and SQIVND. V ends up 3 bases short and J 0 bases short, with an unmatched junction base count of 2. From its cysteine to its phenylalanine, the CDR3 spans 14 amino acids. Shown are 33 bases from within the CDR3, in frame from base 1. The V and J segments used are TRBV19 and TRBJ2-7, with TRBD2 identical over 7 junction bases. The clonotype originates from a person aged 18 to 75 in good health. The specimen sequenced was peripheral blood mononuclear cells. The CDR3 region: CASSMSGTSYEQYF. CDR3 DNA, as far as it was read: TGTGCCAGTAGTATGAGCGGGACCTCCTACGAG.